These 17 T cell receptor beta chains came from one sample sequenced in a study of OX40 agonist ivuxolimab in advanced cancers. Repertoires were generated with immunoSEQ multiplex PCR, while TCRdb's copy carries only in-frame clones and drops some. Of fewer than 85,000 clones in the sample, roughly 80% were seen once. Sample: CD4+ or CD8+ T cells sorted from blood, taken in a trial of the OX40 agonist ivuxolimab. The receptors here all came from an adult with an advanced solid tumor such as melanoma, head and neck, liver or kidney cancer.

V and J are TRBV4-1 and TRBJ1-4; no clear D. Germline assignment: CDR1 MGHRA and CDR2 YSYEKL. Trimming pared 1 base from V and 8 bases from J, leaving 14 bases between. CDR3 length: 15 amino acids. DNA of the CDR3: TGCGCCAGCAGCCAAGTAGAGGATAGCAAAGAAAAACTGTTTTTT. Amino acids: CASSQVEDSKEKLFF.

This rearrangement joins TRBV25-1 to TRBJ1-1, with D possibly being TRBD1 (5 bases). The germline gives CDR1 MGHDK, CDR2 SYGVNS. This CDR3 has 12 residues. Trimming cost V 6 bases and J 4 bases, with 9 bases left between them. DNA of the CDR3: TGTGCCAGCAGGGGGCAGGGCACTGAAGCTTTCTTT. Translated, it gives CASRGQGTEAFF.

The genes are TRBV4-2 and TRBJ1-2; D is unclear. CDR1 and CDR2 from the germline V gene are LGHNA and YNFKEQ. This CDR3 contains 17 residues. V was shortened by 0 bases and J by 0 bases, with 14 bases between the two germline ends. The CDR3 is CASSQDHQALANYGYTF. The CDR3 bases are TGTGCCAGCAGCCAAGATCACCAGGCCCTAGCTAACTATGGCTACACCTTC.

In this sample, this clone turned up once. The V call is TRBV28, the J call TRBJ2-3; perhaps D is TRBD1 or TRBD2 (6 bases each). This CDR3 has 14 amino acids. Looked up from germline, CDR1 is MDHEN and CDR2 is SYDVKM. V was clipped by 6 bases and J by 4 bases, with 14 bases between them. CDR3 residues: CASRGGEGADTQYF. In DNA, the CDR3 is TGTGCCAGCAGGGGGGGCGAGGGGGCAGATACGCAGTATTTT.

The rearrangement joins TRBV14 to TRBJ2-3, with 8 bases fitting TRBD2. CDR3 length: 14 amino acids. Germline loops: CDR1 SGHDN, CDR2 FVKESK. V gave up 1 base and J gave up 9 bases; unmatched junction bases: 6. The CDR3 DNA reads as TGTGCCAGCAGCCAAGCTCTCGGGGGGGAAACGCAGTATTTT. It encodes CASSQALGGETQYF.

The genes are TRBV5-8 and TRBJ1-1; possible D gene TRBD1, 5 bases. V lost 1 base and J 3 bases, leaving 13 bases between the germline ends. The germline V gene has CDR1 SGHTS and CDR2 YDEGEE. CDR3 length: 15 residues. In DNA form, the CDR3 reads TGTGCCAGCAGCTTGAGGGGACTGGGGGACACTGAAGCTTTCTTT. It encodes CASSLRGLGDTEAFF.

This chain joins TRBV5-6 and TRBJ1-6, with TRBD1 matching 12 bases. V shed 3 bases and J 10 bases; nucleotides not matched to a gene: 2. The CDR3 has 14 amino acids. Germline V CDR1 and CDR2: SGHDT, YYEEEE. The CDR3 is CASSSGTGGSPLHF. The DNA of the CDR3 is TGTGCCAGCAGCTCCGGGACAGGGGGCTCACCCCTCCACTTT.

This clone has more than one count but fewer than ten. In DNA, the CDR3 is TGTGCCAGCAGTTTTTGGCGGGAGCGGGATAAGACCCAGTACTTC. Protein sequence: CASSFWRERDKTQYF. This chain connects TRBV28 to TRBJ2-5, with 7 nucleotides matching TRBD2. The CDR3 contains 15 residues. Germline CDR1 is MDHEN and CDR2 is SYDVKM. V lost 3 bases, J lost 6 bases, and 10 bases stayed unmatched.

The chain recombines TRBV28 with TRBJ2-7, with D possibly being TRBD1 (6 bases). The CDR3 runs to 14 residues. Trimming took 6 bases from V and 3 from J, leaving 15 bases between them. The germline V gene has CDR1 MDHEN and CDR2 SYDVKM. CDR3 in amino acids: CASSETGPIYEQYF. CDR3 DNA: TGTGCCAGCAGCGAGACAGGACCCATCTACGAGCAGTACTTC.

The CDR3 region has the DNA TGTGCCAGTAGTATTAAAGTCTTCAGTAATTCACCCCTCCACTTT. As protein: CASSIKVFSNSPLHF. The genes are TRBV19 and TRBJ1-6; the D is unclear. V lost 3 bases and J 6 bases, leaving 12 bases between the germline ends. Germline CDR1 LNHDA, CDR2 SQIVND (reference sequence). CDR3 length: 15 amino acids.

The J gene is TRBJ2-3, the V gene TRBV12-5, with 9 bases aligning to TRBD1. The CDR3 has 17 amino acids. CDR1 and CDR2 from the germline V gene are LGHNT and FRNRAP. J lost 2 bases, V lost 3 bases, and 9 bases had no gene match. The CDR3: CASGFRTGDAPTDTQYF. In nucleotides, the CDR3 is TGTGCTAGTGGTTTCCGGACAGGGGACGCTCCCACAGATACGCAGTATTTT.

CDR3 residues: CASSKDSRNEQFF. The CDR3 DNA reads as TGTGCCAGCAGTAAGGACTCCCGGAATGAGCAGTTCTTC. The rearrangement links TRBV2 to TRBJ2-1, with D maybe TRBD2 (5 bases). There are 13 residues in the CDR3. V was trimmed by 5 bases and J by 7 bases, leaving 12 bases between them. Germline CDR1 and CDR2: SNHLY and FYNNEI.

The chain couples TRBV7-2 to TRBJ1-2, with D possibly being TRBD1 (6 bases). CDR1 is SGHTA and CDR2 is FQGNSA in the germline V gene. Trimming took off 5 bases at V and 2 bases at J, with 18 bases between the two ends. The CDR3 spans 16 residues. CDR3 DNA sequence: TGTGCCAGCAGCCAAGATATCGGACAGTCGAACTATGGCTACACCTTC. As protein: CASSQDIGQSNYGYTF.

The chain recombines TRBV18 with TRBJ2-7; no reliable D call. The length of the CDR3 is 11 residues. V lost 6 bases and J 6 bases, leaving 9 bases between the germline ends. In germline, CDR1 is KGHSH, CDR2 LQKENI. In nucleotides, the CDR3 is TGTGCCAGCTCCCTCGGAACCGAGCAGTACGTC. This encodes CASSLGTEQYV.

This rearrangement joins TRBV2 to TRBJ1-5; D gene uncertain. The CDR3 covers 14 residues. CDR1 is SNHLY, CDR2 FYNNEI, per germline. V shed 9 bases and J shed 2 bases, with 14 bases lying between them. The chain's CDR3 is CASGRRDGNQPQHF. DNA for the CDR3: TGTGCCAGTGGAAGGAGGGATGGCAATCAGCCCCAGCATTTT.

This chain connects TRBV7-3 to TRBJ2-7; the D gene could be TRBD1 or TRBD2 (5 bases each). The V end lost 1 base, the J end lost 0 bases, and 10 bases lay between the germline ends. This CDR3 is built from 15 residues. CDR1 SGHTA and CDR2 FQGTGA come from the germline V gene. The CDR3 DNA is TGTGCCAGCAGCTTAATGTGGGGGAGCTCCTACGAGCAGTACTTC. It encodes CASSLMWGSSYEQYF.

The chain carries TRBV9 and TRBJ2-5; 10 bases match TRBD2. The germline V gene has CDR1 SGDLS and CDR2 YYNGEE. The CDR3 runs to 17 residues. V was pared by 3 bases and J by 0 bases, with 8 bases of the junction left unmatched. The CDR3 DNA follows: TGTGCCAGCAGCGCCCGGACTAGCGGAGCGTACCAAGAGACCCAGTACTTC. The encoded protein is CASSARTSGAYQETQYF. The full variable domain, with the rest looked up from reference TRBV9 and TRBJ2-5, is DSGVTQTPKHLITATGQRVTLRCSPRSGDLSVYWYQQSLDQGLQFLIQYYNGEERAKGNILERFSAQQFPDLHSELNLSSLELGDSALYFCASSARTSGAYQETQYFGPGTRLLVL.